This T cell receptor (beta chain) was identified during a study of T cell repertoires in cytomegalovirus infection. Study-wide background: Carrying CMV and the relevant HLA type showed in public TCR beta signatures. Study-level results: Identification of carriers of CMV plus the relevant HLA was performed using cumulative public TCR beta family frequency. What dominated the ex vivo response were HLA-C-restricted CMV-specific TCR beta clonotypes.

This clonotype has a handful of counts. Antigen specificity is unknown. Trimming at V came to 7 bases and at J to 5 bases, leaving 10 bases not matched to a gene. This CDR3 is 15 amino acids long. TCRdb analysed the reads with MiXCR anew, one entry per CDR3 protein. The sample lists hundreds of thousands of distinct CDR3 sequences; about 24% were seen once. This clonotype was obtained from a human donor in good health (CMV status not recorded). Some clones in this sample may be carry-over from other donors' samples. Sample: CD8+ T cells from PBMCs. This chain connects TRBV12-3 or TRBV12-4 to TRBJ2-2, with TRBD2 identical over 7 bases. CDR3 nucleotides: TGTGCCAGCAAAGATAAGCGGGGCTTGACCGGGGAGCTGTTTTTT. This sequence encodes CASKDKRGLTGELFF.